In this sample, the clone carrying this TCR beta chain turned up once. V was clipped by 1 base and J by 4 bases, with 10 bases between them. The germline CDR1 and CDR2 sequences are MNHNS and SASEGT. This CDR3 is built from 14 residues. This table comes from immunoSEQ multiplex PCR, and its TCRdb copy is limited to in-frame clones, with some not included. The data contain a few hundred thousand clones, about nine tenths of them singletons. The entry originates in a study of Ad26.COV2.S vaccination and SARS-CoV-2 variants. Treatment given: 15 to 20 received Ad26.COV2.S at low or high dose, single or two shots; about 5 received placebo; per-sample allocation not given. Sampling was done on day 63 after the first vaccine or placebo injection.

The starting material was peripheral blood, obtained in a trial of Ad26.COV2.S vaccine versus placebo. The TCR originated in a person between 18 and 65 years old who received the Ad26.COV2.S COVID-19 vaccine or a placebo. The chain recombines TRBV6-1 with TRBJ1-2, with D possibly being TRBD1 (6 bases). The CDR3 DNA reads TGTGCCAGCAGTGAAGTGAAGGGGGGCTATGGCTACACCTTC. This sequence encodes CASSEVKGGYGYTF.